This T cell receptor (beta chain) was captured by sequencing in a study of radiation and T cells in renal cell carcinoma. Whole-study findings and limits: Top 100 clonotypes averaged around 50% in irradiated versus about 43% in nephrectomy-only tumors.

TCRdb's table, derived via immunoSEQ multiplex PCR, lists solely in-frame clones and lacks some. The profile covers about 10,000 clones, with 50% to 65% appearing a single time and roughly 10% taken by the ten largest. Concerning this clone itself: The antigen remains undetermined. One end of the junction varies from germline; a read error may be responsible.

Treatment indicated: treatment-naive control, cytoreductive nephrectomy. This specimen was tumor tissue, taken from a patient whose treatment was nephrectomy without radiotherapy. The sequence came from a man between 40 and 49 years old with renal cell carcinoma.

CDR3 nucleotides: TGTGCTAGCAGCTTAGAAAGTGAAGAGACCCAGTACTTC. Protein sequence: CASSLESEETQYF. The chain recombines TRBV7-7 with TRBJ2-5, with unresolved D. CDR1 and CDR2 (germline): SSHAT, FNYEAQ (reference sequence). The CDR3 covers 13 residues.